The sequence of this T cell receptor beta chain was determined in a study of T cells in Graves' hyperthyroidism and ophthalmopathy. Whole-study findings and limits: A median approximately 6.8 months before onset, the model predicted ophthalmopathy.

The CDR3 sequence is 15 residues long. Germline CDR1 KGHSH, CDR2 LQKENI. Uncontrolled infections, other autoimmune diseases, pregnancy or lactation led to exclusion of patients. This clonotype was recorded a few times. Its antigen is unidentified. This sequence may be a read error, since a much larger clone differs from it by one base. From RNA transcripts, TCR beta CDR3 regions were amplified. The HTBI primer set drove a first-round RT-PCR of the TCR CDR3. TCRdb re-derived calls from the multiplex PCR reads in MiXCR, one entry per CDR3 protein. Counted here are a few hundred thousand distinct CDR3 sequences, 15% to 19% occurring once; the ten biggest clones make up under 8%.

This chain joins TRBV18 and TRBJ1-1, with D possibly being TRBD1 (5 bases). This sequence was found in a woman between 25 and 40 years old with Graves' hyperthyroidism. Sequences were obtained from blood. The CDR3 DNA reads TGTGCCGGCTCGTCAACAGGTAGACTGAACACTGAAGCTTTCTTT. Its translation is CAGSSTGRLNTEAFF.